The 24 T cell receptor beta chains given below trace back to one sample, sequenced in a study of cytomegalovirus exposure and HLA in healthy donors. In the PCR, 60 Vbeta and 13 Jbeta primers were used. Using immunoSEQ multiplex PCR, the repertoire was profiled, and TCRdb retains in-frame clones only, with some absent. The profile shows 110,000 or so clones, 7% to 9.5% of them singletons. Sequencing used PBMCs. These receptors were taken from a middle-aged woman in good health and CMV-seropositive.

A few counts support this clone. J is TRBJ2-5 and V is TRBV11-3; tentatively, D is TRBD1 (6 bases). The CDR3 loop spans 13 amino acids. Trimming pared 5 bases from V and 3 bases from J, leaving 10 bases between. CDR1 is SGHNT, CDR2 YENEEA, per germline. CDR3 residues: CASSKQGEETQYF. DNA for the CDR3: TGTGCCAGCAGCAAACAGGGTGAAGAGACCCAGTACTTC.

There are a few counts of this clone. The rearrangement uses TRBV10-3 and TRBJ2-5; D may be TRBD1 (5 bases). The end of the DNA is better explained by TRBJ2-7, so the J call may be wrong. The CDR3 is 13 residues long. Germline-derived CDR1 and CDR2 are ENHRY and SYGVKD. CDR3 bases: TGTGCCATCAGTGAGGGGGCAACCTACGAGCAGTACTTC. Its protein is CAISEGATYEQYF.

The rearrangement links TRBV18 to TRBJ2-2, with TRBD1 identical over 12 bases. CDR3 length: 17 amino acids. The germline gives CDR1 KGHSH, CDR2 LQKENI. The V gene end was trimmed by 1 base and the J gene end by 0 bases; junction bases not matched to a gene: 0. The CDR3: CASSPRDRGPNTGELFF. CDR3 coding DNA: TGTGCCAGCTCACCACGGGACAGGGGGCCGAACACCGGGGAGCTGTTTTTT. Drawing the rest from reference TRBV18 and TRBJ2-2, the complete variable domain is NAGVMQNPRHLVRRRGQEARLRCSPMKGHSHVYWYRQLPEEGLKFMVYLQKENIIDESGMPKERFSAEFPKEGPSILRIQQVVRGDSAAYFCASSPRDRGPNTGELFFGEGSRLTVL.

The chain joins TRBV5-1 to TRBJ2-5; D call uncertain. Trimming cost V 4 bases and J 2 bases, with 18 bases left between them. This CDR3 is 16 amino acids long. The V gene's germline CDR1 is SGHRS and CDR2 YFSETQ. CDR3 loop: CASSPHPHSGQETQYF. CDR3 sequence (DNA): TGCGCCAGCAGCCCGCACCCCCACAGTGGTCAAGAGACCCAGTACTTC.

The chain recombines TRBV9 with TRBJ2-5; TRBD1 agrees at 7 bases. Germline CDR1 SGDLS, CDR2 YYNGEE. The CDR3 is made up of 14 amino acids. V lost 0 bases and J lost 5; bases outside the gene matches: 4. CDR3 sequence: CASSVGQGEETQYF. In DNA form, the CDR3 reads TGTGCCAGCAGCGTAGGGCAGGGGGAGGAGACCCAGTACTTC.

The rearrangement uses TRBV5-4 and TRBJ2-3, with 7 bases matching TRBD2. The V segment lost 2 bases and the J segment 1 base; nucleotides outside the gene matches: 4. The CDR3 spans 15 residues. Germline assignment: CDR1 SGHNT and CDR2 YYREEE (reference sequence). The CDR3 coding sequence is TGTGCCAGCAGCTTAGGGAGGGCTGGCACAGATACGCAGTATTTT. This sequence encodes CASSLGRAGTDTQYF.

The chain has TRBV18 and TRBJ2-2, with a weak D call TRBD1 (5 bases). The V end was cut by 2 bases, the J end by 3 bases, with 13 bases between. Germline CDR1 is KGHSH and CDR2 is LQKENI. The CDR3 runs 16 residues. The chain's CDR3 is CASSPLGARDTGELFF. The CDR3 DNA reads TGTGCCAGCTCACCATTAGGGGCAAGAGACACCGGGGAGCTGTTTTTT.

This clone was recorded a few times. The chain's CDR3 is CASRAEGDTEAFF. The CDR3, as DNA: TGTGCCAGCAGGGCCGAGGGGGACACTGAAGCTTTCTTT. This chain joins TRBV2 and TRBJ1-1; D might be TRBD1 (6 bases). V was trimmed by 6 bases and J by 3 bases, leaving 11 bases between them. Germline values: CDR1 SNHLY, CDR2 FYNNEI. This CDR3 is built from 13 residues.

This clone showed up just a few times. The chain couples TRBV6-4 to TRBJ2-1, with 7 bases matching TRBD1. The junction had 6 bases not matched to a gene; V was cut back by 1 base and J by 12 bases. The CDR3 runs 13 residues. Germline CDR1 and CDR2: MRHNA and SNTAGT. CDR3 coding DNA: TGTGCCAGCAGTGACTTACAGGGGACCGCGCAGTTCTTC. Protein sequence: CASSDLQGTAQFF.

This clone came up a few times. The chain combines TRBV9 with TRBJ2-1; maybe TRBD1 (5 bases). V lost 0 bases, J lost 6 bases, and 13 bases lay in between. CDR1 is SGDLS, CDR2 YYNGEE, per germline. The CDR3 is made up of 15 amino acids. CDR3 in amino acids: CASSVDSGMGNEQFF. The CDR3 region has the DNA TGTGCCAGCAGCGTAGATTCAGGGATGGGCAATGAGCAGTTCTTC.

The J gene is TRBJ2-7, the V gene TRBV5-6; weak D call: TRBD1 (5 bases). The CDR3 covers 15 residues. Germline assignment: CDR1 SGHDT and CDR2 YYEEEE. Trimming left V 3 bases short and J 2 bases short, with 15 bases between. In nucleotides, the CDR3 is TGTGCCAGCAGCTCCCCCCGGACACCTCCCTACGAGCAGTACTTC. Translation gives CASSSPRTPPYEQYF.

This chain joins TRBV30 and TRBJ2-7, with D tentatively TRBD1 (5 bases). The CDR3 is made up of 13 amino acids. V lost 2 bases and J 5 bases, leaving 13 bases between the germline ends. In germline, CDR1 is GTSNPN, CDR2 SVGIG (reference sequence). CDR3 region: CAWSQGSGHEQYF. The DNA for the CDR3 is TGTGCCTGGAGTCAAGGCTCAGGGCACGAGCAGTACTTC.

The rearrangement links TRBV2 to TRBJ2-1; 7 bases map to TRBD1. The ends lost 6 bases at V and 9 bases at J; junction bases unmatched: 11. Germline CDR1 reads SNHLY; CDR2 reads FYNNEI. The CDR3 spans 14 residues. The CDR3 nucleotides are TGTGCCAGCAGGCTCAGACAGGGTTTAGCTGAGCAGTTCTTC. Amino acid sequence: CASRLRQGLAEQFF.

This clone appeared a few times. V is TRBV5-1 and J is TRBJ2-1; 7 bases fit TRBD2. Germline lookup yields CDR1 SGHRS and CDR2 YFSETQ. The CDR3 is made up of 15 amino acids. V shed 4 bases, J shed 7 bases, and the junction held 11 bases outside the gene matches. The CDR3 DNA reads as TGCGCCAGCAGCCTGGGGGGGACTACGACAAATGAGCAGTTCTTC. This encodes CASSLGGTTTNEQFF. Together with reference TRBV5-1 and TRBJ2-1, the CDR3 gives the full variable domain: KAGVTQTPRYLIKTRGQQVTLSCSPISGHRSVSWYQQTPGQGLQFLFEYFSETQRNKGNFPGRFSGRQFSNSRSEMNVSTLELGDSALYLCASSLGGTTTNEQFFGPGTRLTVL.

This clone was picked up a small number of times. The chain is built from TRBV29-1 and TRBJ2-7; 11 bases line up with TRBD1. J lost 4 bases, V lost 4 bases, and 6 bases had no gene match. The CDR3 runs 14 residues. The V gene's germline CDR1 is SQVTM and CDR2 ANQGSEA. The CDR3 coding sequence is TGCAGCGTTGTCCAAAGGGACAGGGGGTACGAGCAGTACTTC. Residues: CSVVQRDRGYEQYF.

In the case of this clone: Other nucleotide sequences in the sample specify the same CDR3. The chain joins TRBV18 to TRBJ1-5; TRBD1 might be the D (5 bases). The V end lost 3 bases, the J end lost 3 bases, and 12 bases lay between the germline ends. Germline CDR1 and CDR2: KGHSH and LQKENI. This CDR3 spans 15 amino acids. The CDR3 spells CASSPTGTSNQPQHF. The CDR3 DNA reads TGTGCCAGCTCACCTACCGGGACTTCCAATCAGCCCCAGCATTTT.

J is TRBJ2-3 and V is TRBV9; TRBD2 might be the D (6 bases). CDR1 and CDR2 (germline): SGDLS, YYNGEE. V lost 4 bases to trimming and J lost 4 bases, with 10 bases between them. CDR3 length: 13 residues. As DNA, the CDR3 is TGTGCCAGCAGCTCCGGGGGATCAGATACGCAGTATTTT. Protein sequence: CASSSGGSDTQYF.

The genes are TRBV19 and TRBJ1-1; no clear D. CDR1 LNHDA and CDR2 SQIVND come from the germline V gene (reference sequence). V was trimmed by 6 bases and J by 4 bases, leaving 15 bases between them. The CDR3 runs 14 residues. The CDR3 region has the DNA TGTGCCAGTAGGGGTGGCGTTGGGAGCACTGAAGCTTTCTTT. This translates into CASRGGVGSTEAFF.

Concerning this clone itself: This sample includes further DNA sequences coding for the same CDR3. The rearrangement uses TRBV5-1 and TRBJ1-1; 9 bases are shared with TRBD1. The V and J ends lost 0 bases and 8 bases, in that order; junction bases with no gene match: 8. Germline CDR1 SGHRS, CDR2 YFSETQ. The CDR3 loop spans 15 amino acids. CDR3 in amino acids: CASSLAMTGTGEAFF. CDR3 in DNA: TGCGCCAGCAGCTTGGCAATGACCGGGACAGGGGAAGCTTTCTTT.

The chain has TRBV7-8 and TRBJ1-2; 9 bases match TRBD1. Germline-derived CDR1 and CDR2 are SGHVS and FQNEAQ. The V gene end was trimmed by 1 base and the J gene end by 4 bases; junction bases not matched to a gene: 4. The CDR3 covers 15 residues. The CDR3 DNA follows: TGTGCCAGCAGCTTAGGACGGGACAGGGCCTATGGCTACACCTTC. It encodes CASSLGRDRAYGYTF.

The chain carries TRBV7-9 and TRBJ1-2, with D perhaps matching TRBD1 (5 bases). The CDR3 contains 14 residues. The V end lost 6 bases, the J end lost 0 bases, and 11 bases lay between the germline ends. Germline V gene sequence: CDR1 SEHNR, CDR2 FQNEAQ (reference sequence). The CDR3 loop is CASSRGSPNYGYTF. CDR3 bases: TGTGCCAGCAGTAGGGGATCTCCTAACTATGGCTACACCTTC. The full variable domain, with the rest looked up from reference TRBV7-9 and TRBJ1-2, is DTGVSQNPRHKITKRGQNVTFRCDPISEHNRLYWYRQTLGQGPEFLTYFQNEAQLEKSRLLSDRFSAERPKGSFSTLEIQRTEQGDSAMYLCASSRGSPNYGYTFGSGTRLTVV.

This clone has more than one count but fewer than ten. The chain carries TRBV4-1 and TRBJ1-2; 11 bases align to TRBD1. This CDR3 comprises 16 residues. Unmatched junction bases numbered 8, after V lost 0 bases and J lost 8 bases. The germline gives CDR1 MGHRA, CDR2 YSYEKL. The CDR3 bases are TGCGCCAGCAGCCAAGAAGTTAGGACAGGGGGCGACGGCTACACCTTC. Its protein product is CASSQEVRTGGDGYTF.

V is TRBV10-1 and J is TRBJ2-5, with TRBD1 matching over 9 bases. This CDR3 region has 14 residues. Looked up from germline, CDR1 is WNHNN and CDR2 is SYGVQD (reference sequence). Trimming at V came to 4 bases and at J to 1 base, leaving 1 base not matched to a gene. The CDR3, as DNA: TGCGCCAGCAGTGTGGGACAGGGCCAAGAGACCCAGTACTTC. It codes for CASSVGQGQETQYF.

This clone has more than one count but fewer than ten. Other DNA sequences in this sample translate to the same CDR3. V is TRBV7-9 and J is TRBJ2-5; D is unresolved. The CDR3 is made up of 13 amino acids. Germline lookup yields CDR1 SEHNR and CDR2 FQNEAQ (reference sequence). Trimming cost V 4 bases and J 4 bases, with 10 bases left between them. The CDR3 loop is CASSSPPGETQYF. For the CDR3, the DNA is TGTGCCAGCAGCTCTCCGCCCGGAGAGACCCAGTACTTC.